The 25 T cell receptor beta chains below come from one sample, sequenced in a study of blood T cell repertoires in COVID-19. Generated by immunoSEQ multiplex PCR, the TCRdb table keeps only in-frame clones and is missing some. The sample yields 200,000 to 300,000 clones, about 89% seen once. The sequenced sample was peripheral blood. These receptors all come from a woman in her forties or fifties with acute or convalescent COVID-19.

The genes are TRBV7-2 and TRBJ2-3; D is perhaps TRBD2 (5 bases). Trimming pared 2 bases from V and 3 bases from J, leaving 15 bases between. The CDR3 spans 16 residues. CDR1 SGHTA and CDR2 FQGNSA come from the germline V gene. The CDR3 region is CASSLRPQAGTDTQYF. The CDR3 DNA sequence: TGTGCCAGCAGCTTACGGCCCCAGGCGGGTACAGATACGCAGTATTTT.

V gene TRBV3-1 (or the pseudogene TRBV3-2) combines with J gene TRBJ2-1; 10 bases map to TRBD2. Germline assignment: CDR1 LGHDT and CDR2 YNNKEL (reference sequence). The CDR3 totals 14 residues. The J segment lost 6 bases and the V segment lost 6 bases, leaving 5 bases of the junction unmatched. The DNA of the CDR3 is TGTGCCAGCAGGCAGCGGGAGGGCCTCAATGAGCAGTTCTTC. It is translated as CASRQREGLNEQFF.

CDR3 loop: CASSPYQTSENTEAFF. CDR3 DNA sequence: TGTGCCAGCTCACCTTATCAAACATCTGAGAACACTGAAGCTTTCTTT. V is TRBV18 and J is TRBJ1-1; D unresolved. This CDR3 is built from 16 residues. The V end was cut by 3 bases, the J end by 1 base, with 15 bases between. Germline V CDR1 and CDR2: KGHSH, LQKENI.

CDR3 coding DNA: TGTGCCAGCAGTTGGGGGGACGGACAAAAGTATTTT. Translation gives CASSWGDGQKYF. The rearrangement joins TRBV12-3 or TRBV12-4 to TRBJ2-3; D perhaps matches TRBD2 (6 bases). Trimming took off 4 bases at V and 13 bases at J, with 15 bases between the two ends. The length of the CDR3 is 12 residues.

The chain employs TRBV12-3 or TRBV12-4 and TRBJ2-7; D is undetermined. V dropped 5 bases and J dropped 6 bases, with 8 bases sitting between them. The CDR3 length is 11 residues. The CDR3 DNA is TGTGCCAGCAGTCGAGACTTCGAGCAGTACTTC. This sequence encodes CASSRDFEQYF.

The V and J genes are TRBV28 and TRBJ2-2; D is unresolved. Germline CDR1 and CDR2: MDHEN and SYDVKM. V was clipped by 5 bases and J by 8 bases, with 12 bases between them. CDR3 length: 13 amino acids. In DNA, the CDR3 is TGTGCCAGCAGTATATCCAGGTTTGGGGAGCTGTTTTTT. Encoded protein: CASSISRFGELFF.

In DNA, the CDR3 is TGTGCCAGCAGTTTATACAGGGAAGGGGAGCAGTACTTC. Translating it yields CASSLYREGEQYF. V is TRBV27 and J is TRBJ2-7; tentative D call: TRBD1 (6 bases). The germline gives CDR1 MNHEY, CDR2 SMNVEV (reference sequence). V lost 1 base and J 7 bases, leaving 11 bases between the germline ends. The CDR3 has 13 amino acids.

This chain links TRBV21-1 with TRBJ2-5; the table calls TRBD2, which could not be checked here. TRBV21-1 constitutes a pseudogene. CDR3 length equals 18 residues. CDR3 amino acids: CASSLPLVGGEKRETQYF. In nucleotides, the CDR3 is TGTGCCAGCAGCTTACCACTAGTGGGAGGGGAAAAGCGAGAGACCCAGTACTTC.

This chain joins TRBV7-9 and TRBJ2-7; 13 bases align to TRBD2. Germline loops: CDR1 SEHNR, CDR2 FQNEAQ (reference sequence). Trimming at V came to 2 bases and at J to 4 bases, leaving 5 bases not matched to a gene. The CDR3 is 16 residues long. The DNA of the CDR3 is TGTGCCAGCAGCTTATTCCGGACTAGCGGGAGTTACGAGCAGTACTTC. Amino acid sequence: CASSLFRTSGSYEQYF.

The V and J genes are TRBV28 and TRBJ2-1; 9 bases match TRBD2. CDR1 and CDR2 from the germline V gene are MDHEN and SYDVKM. Trimming removed 0 bases from V and 8 bases from J; junction bases left unmatched: 11. The CDR3 runs to 17 residues. This CDR3 reads CASSLWGGSGRSDEQFF. CDR3 nucleotide sequence: TGTGCCAGCAGTTTATGGGGTGGAAGCGGGAGGTCGGATGAGCAGTTCTTC.

The chain combines TRBV4-1 with TRBJ1-3; tentatively, D is TRBD1 (5 bases). The germline CDR1 and CDR2 sequences are MGHRA and YSYEKL. The CDR3 is 16 amino acids. V lost 3 bases to trimming and J lost 4 bases, with 16 bases between them. The CDR3 region is CASSHLPGSSGNTIYF. CDR3 sequence (DNA): TGCGCCAGCAGCCACCTACCAGGGTCCTCCGGAAACACCATATATTTT.

J is TRBJ1-2 and V is TRBV12-3 or TRBV12-4; the D is unclear. V lost 0 bases and J 6 bases, leaving 5 bases between the germline ends. This CDR3 has 12 amino acids. The CDR3 nucleotides read TGTGCCAGCAGTTTAGCGCAGGATGGCTACACCTTC. Translation gives CASSLAQDGYTF.

The V call is TRBV5-4, the J call TRBJ1-3; D is undetermined. CDR3 size: 15 residues. V gave up 0 bases and J gave up 1 base, with 8 bases separating them. Germline CDR1 reads SGHNT; CDR2 reads YYREEE (reference sequence). The CDR3 DNA reads TGTGCCAGCAGCTTGGACTTCGTGTCTGGAAACACCATATATTTT. Its translation is CASSLDFVSGNTIYF.

The chain has TRBV7-9 and TRBJ2-3, with a weak D call TRBD2 (6 bases). The CDR3 spans 13 residues. The germline V gene has CDR1 SEHNR and CDR2 FQNEAQ (reference sequence). Trimming left V 7 bases short and J 3 bases short, with 11 bases between. DNA for the CDR3: TGTGCCAGCAAAACCGCGGGGACAGATACGCAGTATTTT. Translated: CASKTAGTDTQYF.

This chain joins TRBV30 and TRBJ1-2; D remains ambiguous. The CDR3 totals 14 residues. Germline loops: CDR1 GTSNPN, CDR2 SVGIG (reference sequence). V lost 0 bases and J 8 bases, leaving 16 bases between the germline ends. The CDR3 coding sequence is TGTGCCTGGAGTGTACCTCGGGGAATCAACGGCTACACCTTC. It is translated as CAWSVPRGINGYTF.

This chain connects TRBV5-1 to TRBJ2-3; 12 nucleotides agree with TRBD1. CDR1 is SGHRS, CDR2 YFSETQ, per germline. Germline trimming cut 4 bases from V and 7 bases from J; bases unmatched to any gene: 4. The CDR3 has 14 residues. The chain's CDR3 is CASSRDRGRNTQYF. The CDR3 DNA sequence: TGCGCCAGCAGCCGGGACAGGGGGCGGAATACGCAGTATTTT.

The V call is TRBV5-5, the J call TRBJ1-5; D unclear. V was clipped by 2 bases and J by 3 bases, with 9 bases between them. From germline, CDR1 is SGHKS and CDR2 YYEKEE (reference sequence). This CDR3 has 14 residues. The CDR3 reads CASSLTKLNQPQHF. For the CDR3, the DNA is TGTGCCAGCAGCTTAACTAAACTCAATCAGCCCCAGCATTTT.

Note on this clone: The sample holds other DNA sequences that translate to the same CDR3. The chain couples TRBV28 to TRBJ2-1; 8 bases match TRBD1. V lost 5 bases, J lost 2 bases, and 5 bases stayed unmatched. This CDR3 has 15 residues. CDR1 and CDR2 from the germline V gene are MDHEN and SYDVKM. The CDR3 nucleotides read TGTGCCAGCAGTCCGGGGACAGGAGCCTACAATGAGCAGTTCTTC. Translated: CASSPGTGAYNEQFF. Using reference TRBV28 and TRBJ2-1 for the parts outside the CDR3, the full variable domain is DVKVTQSSRYLVKRTGEKVFLECVQDMDHENMFWYRQDPGLGLRLIYFSYDVKMKEKGDIPEGYSVSREKKERFSLILESASTNQTSMYLCASSPGTGAYNEQFFGPGTRLTVL.

The chain links TRBV28 to TRBJ1-1; D not certain. With 4 bases removed from V and 6 bases from J, the gap between germline ends came to 9 bases. Germline V gene data show CDR1 as MDHEN and CDR2 as SYDVKM. This CDR3 contains 12 residues. This CDR3 reads CASSSDAPEAFF. The CDR3 nucleotides read TGTGCCAGCAGTTCAGATGCCCCTGAAGCTTTCTTT.

The rearrangement links TRBV18 to TRBJ2-1, with a possible D match to TRBD2 (6 bases). The CDR3 runs to 16 residues. V was shortened by 4 bases and J by 4 bases, with 17 bases between the two germline ends. The V gene's germline CDR1 is KGHSH and CDR2 LQKENI. In DNA, the CDR3 is TGTGCCAGCTCACAGTCCGTCAGCGGGCATTACAATGAGCAGTTCTTC. Its translation: CASSQSVSGHYNEQFF.

This clone was counted between two and nine times. The CDR3 spells CASSLTGGGGNTIYF. CDR3 bases: TGTGCCAGCAGTCTAACAGGGGGCGGGGGAAACACCATATATTTT. V is TRBV28 and J is TRBJ1-3; TRBD1 agrees at 9 bases. V was clipped by 5 bases and J by 4 bases; unmatched bases: 6. CDR3 length equals 15 residues. CDR1 and CDR2 from the germline V gene are MDHEN and SYDVKM.

V gene TRBV3-1 (or the pseudogene TRBV3-2) combines with J gene TRBJ1-4; unclear D gene. Germline V gene lookup returns CDR1 LGHDT and CDR2 YNNKEL (reference sequence). This CDR3 comprises 14 residues. The V end lost 0 bases, the J end lost 5 bases, and 7 bases lay between the germline ends. DNA for the CDR3: TGTGCCAGCAGCCAAGATCAGGAAAATGAAAAACTGTTTTTT. Amino acids: CASSQDQENEKLFF.

The chain employs TRBV2 and TRBJ1-5, with D possibly TRBD1 on 6 matching bases. The CDR3 has 13 residues. V was clipped by 6 bases and J by 5 bases, with 11 bases between them. Germline CDR1 and CDR2: SNHLY and FYNNEI. Here the CDR3 reads CASRETGDQPQHF. CDR3 DNA: TGTGCCAGCAGGGAGACAGGAGATCAGCCCCAGCATTTT.

The chain links TRBV7-6 to TRBJ2-1; 10 nucleotides agree with TRBD1. With 5 bases clipped from V and 7 bases from J, the junction kept 11 bases outside the gene matches. The CDR3 totals 16 residues. Germline V gene data show CDR1 as SGHVS and CDR2 as FNYEAQ. The CDR3 nucleotides are TGTGCCAGCAGCCTACTCCGGGACAGGGGAGTGAATGAGCAGTTCTTC. It specifies CASSLLRDRGVNEQFF.

The chain couples TRBV7-2 to TRBJ1-5, with D possibly matching TRBD1 (6 bases). Germline CDR1 reads SGHTA; CDR2 reads FQGNSA. CDR3 length equals 17 residues. With 3 bases removed from V and 0 bases from J, the gap between germline ends came to 15 bases. CDR3 DNA sequence: TGTGCCAGCAGCTTGGTTGGGACATATCTTAGCAATCAGCCCCAGCATTTT. Residues: CASSLVGTYLSNQPQHF.